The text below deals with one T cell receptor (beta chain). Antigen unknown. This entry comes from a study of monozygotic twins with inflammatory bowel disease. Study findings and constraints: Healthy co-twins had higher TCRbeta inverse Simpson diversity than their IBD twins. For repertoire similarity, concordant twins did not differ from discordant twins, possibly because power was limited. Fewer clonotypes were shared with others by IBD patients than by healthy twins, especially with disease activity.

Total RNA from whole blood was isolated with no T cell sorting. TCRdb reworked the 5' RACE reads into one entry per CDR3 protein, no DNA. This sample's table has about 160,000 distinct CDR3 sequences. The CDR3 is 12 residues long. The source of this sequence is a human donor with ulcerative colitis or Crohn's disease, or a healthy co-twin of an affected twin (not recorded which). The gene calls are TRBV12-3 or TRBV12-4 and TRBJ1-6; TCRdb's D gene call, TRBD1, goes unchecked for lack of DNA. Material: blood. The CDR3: CASSPGQSPLHF.